This TCR beta chain was found in a study of T cell repertoires in cytomegalovirus infection. The V gene lost 3 bases and the J gene lost 0 bases, with 19 bases spanning the gap. Germline V CDR1 and CDR2: MNHEY, SMNVEV (reference sequence). The CDR3 is 18 residues long. Each CDR3 protein is one row after TCRdb ran MiXCR on the reads. The sample includes under 600,000 distinct CDR3 sequences, about 15% of them seen just once. The receptor's source is a human donor in good health (CMV status not recorded). Some clones in this sample may be carry-over from other donors' samples. Sequenced input: CD8+ T cells from PBMCs. The chain combines TRBV27 with TRBJ2-3; no reliable D call. CDR3 sequence (DNA): TGTGCCAGCAGTTTTGGGCAGATCCCATTCCTGAGCACAGATACGCAGTATTTT. Its protein is CASSFGQIPFLSTDTQYF.